This TCR beta chain was recovered during a study of cytomegalovirus exposure and HLA in healthy donors. Study overall: Assignment to the Caucasian-associated ancestry cluster applied to more than 75% of the approximately 360 genotyped donors. General observations from the study: HLA alleles showed associations with 16,951 TCR beta sequences in a later analysis, at a 0.05 false discovery rate. As was reported, the HLA-A and HLA-B alleles of most subjects were accurately predicted from TCR beta sequences. Researchers catalogued about 150 TCR beta chains as cytomegalovirus-associated.

A remark on this clone: No antigen is known for it. A read error may account for a junction end that differs from germline.

The PCR employed 60 Vbeta primers together with 13 Jbeta primers. Libraries were prepared by immunoSEQ multiplex PCR; TCRdb keeps only in-frame clonotypes and omits some of them. Its table records about 77,000 clones. The germline V gene has CDR1 MNHNS and CDR2 SASEGT. The CDR3 length is 14 residues. Sequencing was performed on PBMCs. The chain is built from TRBV6-1 and TRBJ1-5; 7 bases line up with TRBD1. The sequence was collected from a man aged 45-65 years in good health and CMV-seropositive. CDR3 in amino acids: CAGSEDRSNQPQHF. The CDR3 nucleotides read TGTGCCGGCAGTGAGGACAGGAGCAATCAGCCCCAGCATTTT.